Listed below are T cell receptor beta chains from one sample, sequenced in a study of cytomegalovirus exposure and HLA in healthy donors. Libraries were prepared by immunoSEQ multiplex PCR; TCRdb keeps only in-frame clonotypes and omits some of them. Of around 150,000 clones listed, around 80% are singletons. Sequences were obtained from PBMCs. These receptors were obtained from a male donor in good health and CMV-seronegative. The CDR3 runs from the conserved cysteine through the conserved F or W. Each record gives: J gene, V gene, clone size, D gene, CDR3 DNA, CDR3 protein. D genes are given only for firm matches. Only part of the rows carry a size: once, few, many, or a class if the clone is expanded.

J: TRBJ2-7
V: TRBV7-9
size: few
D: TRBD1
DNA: TGTGCCAGCAGCCGAACTGCGGGACAGGGTTACGAGCAGTACTTC
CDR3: CASSRTAGQGYEQYF

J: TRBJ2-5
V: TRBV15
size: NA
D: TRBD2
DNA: TGTGCCACCAGCAAGGGAAATCGCGGGGGGGACCAAGAGACCCAGTACTTC
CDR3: CATSKGNRGGDQETQYF

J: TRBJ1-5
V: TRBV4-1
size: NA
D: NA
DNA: TGCGCCAGCAGTCCAGGGCCATATAGCAATCAGCCCCAGCATTTT
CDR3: CASSPGPYSNQPQHF

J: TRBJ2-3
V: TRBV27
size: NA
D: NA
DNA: TGTGCCAGCAGCCGGGGACTGATTTACACAGATACGCAGTATTTT
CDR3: CASSRGLIYTDTQYF

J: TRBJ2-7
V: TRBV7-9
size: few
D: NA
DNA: TGTGCCAGCAGCTTACCTTTATGGCAGGGTAATTCCTACGAGCAGTACTTC
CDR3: CASSLPLWQGNSYEQYF

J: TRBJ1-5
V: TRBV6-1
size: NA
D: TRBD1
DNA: TGTGCCAGCGGAGGACAGGGCAATCAGCCCCAGCATTTT
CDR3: CASGGQGNQPQHF

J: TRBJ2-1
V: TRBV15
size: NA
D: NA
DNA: TGTGCCACCAGCAGAGAACAGTACAATGAGCAGTTCTTC
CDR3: CATSREQYNEQFF

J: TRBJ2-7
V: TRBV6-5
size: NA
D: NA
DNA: TGTGCCAGCAGTCCGGACAGAGCCTACGAGCAGTACTTC
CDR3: CASSPDRAYEQYF

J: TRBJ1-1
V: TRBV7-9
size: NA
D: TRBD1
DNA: TGTGCCAGCAGCCTTAAGACAGGGGCCCACACTGAAGCTTTCTTT
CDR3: CASSLKTGAHTEAFF

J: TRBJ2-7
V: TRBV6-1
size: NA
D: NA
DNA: TGTGCCAGCAGTGAAGTTTTAGGCGACAGTTACGAGCAGTACTTC
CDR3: CASSEVLGDSYEQYF

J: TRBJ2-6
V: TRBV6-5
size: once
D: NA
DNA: TGTGCCAGCAGCCCGTTATCTGGGGCCAACGTCCTGACTTTC
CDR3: CASSPLSGANVLTF

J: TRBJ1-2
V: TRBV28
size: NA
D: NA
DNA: TGTGCCAGCGGAAGTGGGGGGGGCAGGTTAGAGGTCGGCTACACCTTC
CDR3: CASGSGGGRLEVGYTF

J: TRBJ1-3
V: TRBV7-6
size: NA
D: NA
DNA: TGTGCCAGCAGCTCCCTTTCCAGGGTGGGTGGAAACACCATATATTTT
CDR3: CASSSLSRVGGNTIYF

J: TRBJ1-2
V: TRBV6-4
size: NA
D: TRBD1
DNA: TGTGCCAGCAGTGAGACAGGGGGCGTAAGTCTTTATGGCTACACCTTC
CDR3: CASSETGGVSLYGYTF

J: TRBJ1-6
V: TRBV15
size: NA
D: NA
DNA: TGTGCCACCAGCAAGGAGGTGAGGAATTCACCCCTCCACTTT
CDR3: CATSKEVRNSPLHF

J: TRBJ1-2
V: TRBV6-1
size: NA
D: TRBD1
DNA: TGTGCCAGCACAGAGGGGACAGCTAACTATGGCTACACCTTC
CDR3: CASTEGTANYGYTF

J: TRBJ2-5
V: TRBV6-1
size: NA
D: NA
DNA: TGTGCCAGCAGTACATACCAAGAGACCCAGTACTTC
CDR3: CASSTYQETQYF

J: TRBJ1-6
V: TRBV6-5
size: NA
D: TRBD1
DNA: TGTGCCAGCAGTCCGGGGACAGCACCCCTCCACTTT
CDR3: CASSPGTAPLHF

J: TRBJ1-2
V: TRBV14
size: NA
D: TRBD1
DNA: TGTGCCAGCAGCCAAGATAGGACAGGGTTCTATGGCTACACCTTC
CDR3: CASSQDRTGFYGYTF

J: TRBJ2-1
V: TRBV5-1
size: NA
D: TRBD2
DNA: TGCGCCAGCAGCCTACAGCGGGGGGGTGCCAACAATGAGCAGTTCTTC
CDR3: CASSLQRGGANNEQFF

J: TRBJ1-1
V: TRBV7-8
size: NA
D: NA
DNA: TGTGCCAGCAGCGATATGAGGGCGAACACTGAAGCTTTCTTT
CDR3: CASSDMRANTEAFF

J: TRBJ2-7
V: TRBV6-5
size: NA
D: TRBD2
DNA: TGTGCCAGCAGCCAAAGCGGGAAGGCGTACGAGCAGTACTTC
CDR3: CASSQSGKAYEQYF

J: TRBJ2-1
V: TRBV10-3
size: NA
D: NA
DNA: TGTGCCATCAGCGATATACAGGGCTCCTACAATGAGCAGTTCTTC
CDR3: CAISDIQGSYNEQFF

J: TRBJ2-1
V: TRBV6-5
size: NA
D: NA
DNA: TGTGCCAGCAGTTACTCAGAGCAGGGCGATGAGCAGTTCTTC
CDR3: CASSYSEQGDEQFF

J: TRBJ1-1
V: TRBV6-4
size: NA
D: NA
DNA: TGTGCCAGCAGCCCTACAGGGCACACTGAAGCTTTCTTT
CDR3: CASSPTGHTEAFF

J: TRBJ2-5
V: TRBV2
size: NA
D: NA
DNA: TGTGCCAGCATTCCAGCCGGGCAAGAGACCCAGTACTTC
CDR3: CASIPAGQETQYF

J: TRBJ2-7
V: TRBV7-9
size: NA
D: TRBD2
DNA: TGTGCCAGCAGCTTAGAACAAGCGGGAAGCAACGAGCAGTACTTC
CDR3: CASSLEQAGSNEQYF

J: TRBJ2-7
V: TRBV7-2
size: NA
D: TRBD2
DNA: TGTGCCAGCAGCCCCTGGACTAGCGAGTTCTTC
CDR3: CASSPWTSEFF

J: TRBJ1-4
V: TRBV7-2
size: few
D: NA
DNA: TGTGCCAGCGGGAGGTCAGGGAATGAAAAACTGTTTTTT
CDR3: CASGRSGNEKLFF

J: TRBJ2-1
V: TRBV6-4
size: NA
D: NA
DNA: TGTGCCAGCAGTATGACACAGAGCTCCTACAATGAGCAGTTCTTC
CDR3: CASSMTQSSYNEQFF

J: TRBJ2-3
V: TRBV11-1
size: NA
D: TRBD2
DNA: TGTGCCAGCAGCTTTTCCCCTAGCGGGGGGGGCACAGATACGCAGTATTTT
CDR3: CASSFSPSGGGTDTQYF

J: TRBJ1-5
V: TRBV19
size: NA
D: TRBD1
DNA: TGTGCCAGTAGTATAAGGGCAGGGGGCGATGGCAATCAGCCCCAGCATTTT
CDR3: CASSIRAGGDGNQPQHF

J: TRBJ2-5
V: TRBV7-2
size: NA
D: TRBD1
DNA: TGTGCCAGCAGCGCGACAGGGTCCTGGGAGACCCAGTACTTC
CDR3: CASSATGSWETQYF

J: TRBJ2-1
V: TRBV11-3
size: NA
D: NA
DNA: TGTGCCAGCAGCTTAGGTCAGGTCCCCTACAATGAGCAGTTCTTC
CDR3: CASSLGQVPYNEQFF

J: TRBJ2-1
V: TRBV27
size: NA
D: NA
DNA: TGTGCCAGCAGCCCTTCCGGGATTAGCTCCTACAATGAGCAGTTCTTC
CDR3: CASSPSGISSYNEQFF

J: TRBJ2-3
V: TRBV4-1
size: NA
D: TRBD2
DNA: TGCGCCAGCAGCCAGCTAGCGGGGGGTTCAAATACGCAGTATTTT
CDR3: CASSQLAGGSNTQYF

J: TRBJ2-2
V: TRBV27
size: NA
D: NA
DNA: TGTGCCAGCAGTTTGACGGGGGTAACCGGGGAGCTGTTTTTT
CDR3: CASSLTGVTGELFF